These 5 T cell receptor beta chains were sequenced from one sample in a study of T cell responses to AZD1222 COVID-19 vaccine. Some clones are missing from TCRdb's copy, which holds only in-frame ones; the method was immunoSEQ multiplex PCR. The table includes around 110,000 clones, approximately 89% detected once. This specimen was peripheral blood, taken on day 0 of AZD1222 vaccination. The receptors here all came from an adult in good health.

DNA of the CDR3: TGCGCCAGCAGCCAAGATTTCCGGGACAGGGCTGGCAATGAGCAGTTCTTC. As protein: CASSQDFRDRAGNEQFF. The V gene is TRBV4-3, the J gene TRBJ2-1, with 9 bases identical to TRBD1. The V gene end was trimmed by 0 bases and the J gene end by 6 bases; junction bases not matched to a gene: 9. This CDR3 comprises 17 residues. The germline V gene has CDR1 LGHNA and CDR2 YSLEER.

V and J are TRBV5-1 and TRBJ1-1, with D tentatively TRBD1 (5 bases). V was shortened by 4 bases and J by 1 base, with 11 bases between the two germline ends. This CDR3 is built from 14 residues. Germline V gene sequence: CDR1 SGHRS, CDR2 YFSETQ. CDR3 region: CASSPGLQNTEAFF. The CDR3 nucleotides are TGCGCCAGCAGCCCGGGACTGCAGAACACTGAAGCTTTCTTT.

V usage is TRBV7-2 and J usage is TRBJ1-1, with TRBD1 identical over 7 bases. The CDR3 is 13 residues long. The V gene's germline CDR1 is SGHTA and CDR2 FQGNSA. Trimming at V came to 5 bases and at J to 4 bases, leaving 4 bases not matched to a gene. CDR3 nucleotides: TGTGCCAGCAGCCTGGGACAGCTCACTGAAGCTTTCTTT. Protein product: CASSLGQLTEAFF.

The V and J genes are TRBV10-1 and TRBJ1-1; D may be TRBD1 (5 bases). Germline values: CDR1 WNHNN, CDR2 SYGVQD (reference sequence). V gave up 1 base and J gave up 6 bases, with 12 bases separating them. The CDR3 loop spans 14 amino acids. This chain's CDR3 is CASSEFGTSSEAFF. CDR3 DNA sequence: TGCGCCAGCAGTGAGTTCGGGACGAGTTCTGAAGCTTTCTTT.

About this clone itself: Its ends do not fully match the called genes, so a read error is possible. The V and J genes are TRBV5-1 and TRBJ2-1, with 7 bases that match TRBD1. This CDR3 is 13 amino acids long. Per the germline V gene, CDR1 is SGHRS and CDR2 is YFSETQ. CDR3 in DNA: TGCGCCAGCAGCGAGGACAGGCCCAATAAGCAGTTCTTC. It codes for CASSEDRPNKQFF. Supplemented by reference TRBV5-1 and TRBJ2-1, the full variable domain reads KAGVTQTPRYLIKTRGQQVTLSCSPISGHRSVSWYQQTPGQGLQFLFEYFSETQRNKGNFPGRFSGRQFSNSRSEMNVSTLELGDSALYLCASSEDRPNKQFFGPGTRLTVL.